These 15 T cell receptor beta chains were all obtained from the same sample, sequenced in a study of T cell repertoires in ileal Crohn's disease. The time point was: proximal margin of the surgical specimen (macroscopically non-inflamed). Repertoires were generated with immunoSEQ multiplex PCR, while TCRdb's copy carries only in-frame clones and drops some. Altogether over 7,000 clones are present, less than 80% being singletons, with the ten largest covering 43%. The specimen sequenced was ileal tissue. These receptors were taken from an adult with Crohn's disease.

The V gene is TRBV7-2, the J gene TRBJ1-1, with D tentatively TRBD1 (6 bases). Trimming left V 5 bases short and J 9 bases short, with 10 bases between. The germline V gene encodes CDR1 SGHTA and CDR2 FQGNSA. CDR3 length: 11 amino acids. In DNA, the CDR3 is TGTGCCAGCAGCAGACAGGTCCAAGCTTTCTTT. Its protein product is CASSRQVQAFF.

The chain combines TRBV7-9 with TRBJ2-2; 9 bases are a match to TRBD1. V was pared by 4 bases and J by 5 bases, with 5 bases of the junction left unmatched. This CDR3 has 15 amino acids. Germline V gene lookup returns CDR1 SEHNR and CDR2 FQNEAQ (reference sequence). The chain's CDR3 is CASSYRGRWTGELFF. CDR3 coding DNA: TGTGCCAGCAGCTACAGGGGGCGGTGGACCGGGGAGCTGTTTTTT.

The table lists this clone with a few counts. In the same sample, other DNA sequences code for this CDR3. J is TRBJ1-1 and V is TRBV28; D remains unclear. Per germline, CDR1 MDHEN and CDR2 SYDVKM. The CDR3 is 13 amino acids. V shed 6 bases and J shed 0 bases, with 8 bases lying between them. The CDR3 loop reads CASRGFMNTEAFF. The CDR3 coding sequence is TGTGCCAGCAGAGGGTTTATGAACACTGAAGCTTTCTTT.

The rearrangement uses TRBV12-1 and TRBJ1-6. TRBV12-1 is classified as a pseudogene. This CDR3 has 17 residues. Here the CDR3 DNA reads TGTGCCAGCAGCCCTAGGGGGAGGAGCTCCTATAATTCACCCCTCCACTTT. Translation: CASSPRGRSSYNSPLHF.

This clone was seen only a few times. The sample has other DNA sequences that encode this CDR3 too. V gene TRBV19 combines with J gene TRBJ2-3; the D gene could be TRBD1 or TRBD2 (6 bases each). Germline assignment: CDR1 LNHDA and CDR2 SQIVND (reference sequence). This CDR3 is built from 15 residues. V lost 3 bases and J 0 bases, leaving 10 bases between the germline ends. The CDR3 protein is CASSIGGGSTDTQYF. The CDR3 DNA reads as TGTGCCAGTAGTATCGGGGGCGGGAGCACAGATACGCAGTATTTT.

This rearrangement joins TRBV5-1 to TRBJ1-3; no definite D call. Trimming stripped 0 bases from V and 4 bases from J, with 8 bases between. Germline V lookup: CDR1 SGHRS, CDR2 YFSETQ. The CDR3 covers 14 residues. The CDR3 sequence: CASSLDRAGNTIYF. The CDR3 DNA reads as TGCGCCAGCAGCTTGGACAGAGCCGGAAACACCATATATTTT. Using reference TRBV5-1 and TRBJ1-3 for the parts outside the CDR3, the full variable domain is KAGVTQTPRYLIKTRGQQVTLSCSPISGHRSVSWYQQTPGQGLQFLFEYFSETQRNKGNFPGRFSGRQFSNSRSEMNVSTLELGDSALYLCASSLDRAGNTIYFGEGSWLTVV.

The genes are TRBV2 and TRBJ2-2; D may be TRBD2 (5 bases). The germline V gene has CDR1 SNHLY and CDR2 FYNNEI. This CDR3 region has 14 residues. Trimming shortened V by 7 bases and J by 1 base, and 10 bases separated the two germline ends. CDR3 nucleotides: TGTGCCAGCAATGAGGGCTGGAACACCGGGGAGCTGTTTTTT. It encodes CASNEGWNTGELFF.

This chain uses TRBV2 with TRBJ2-7, with 7 bases matching TRBD2. The trim removed 4 bases at V and 0 bases at J, leaving 9 bases unmatched. Germline V CDR1 and CDR2: SNHLY, FYNNEI. The CDR3 has 16 residues. The DNA of the CDR3 is TGTGCCAGCAGTGGCGGGAGATCAGGGTTCTCCTACGAGCAGTACTTC. It yields the protein CASSGGRSGFSYEQYF.

The chain uses TRBV5-6 and TRBJ1-1; 8 bases are shared with TRBD1. V trimming: 3 bases; J trimming: 7 bases; junction bases outside the gene matches: 8. The CDR3 is 14 amino acids. Germline V gene lookup returns CDR1 SGHDT and CDR2 YYEEEE. This CDR3 is CASSSDRAPYEAFF. In nucleotides, the CDR3 is TGTGCCAGCAGCTCGGACAGGGCCCCATATGAAGCTTTCTTT.

This clone was detected a few times. The V gene is TRBV29-1, the J gene TRBJ1-1, with D possibly matching TRBD1 (6 bases). Trimming removed 6 bases from V and 1 base from J, with 12 bases in between. Germline CDR1 and CDR2: SQVTM and ANQGSEA. CDR3 length: 13 residues. CDR3 loop: CSVQGVKNTEAFF. The CDR3 bases are TGCAGCGTACAGGGTGTAAAGAACACTGAAGCTTTCTTT.

The chain combines TRBV7-8 with TRBJ2-3; D is tentatively TRBD1 or TRBD2 (5 bases each). The CDR3 loop spans 16 amino acids. V shed 1 base and J shed 5 bases, with 16 bases lying between them. The V gene's germline CDR1 is SGHVS and CDR2 FQNEAQ. The CDR3: CASSLVTGHRGDTQYF. DNA for the CDR3: TGTGCCAGCAGCTTAGTAACGGGGCATAGGGGAGATACGCAGTATTTT.

The V call is TRBV7-2, the J call TRBJ2-5, with TRBD2 as a possible D gene (5 bases). The germline CDR1 and CDR2 sequences are SGHTA and FQGNSA. This CDR3 spans 16 amino acids. The V and J ends lost 1 base and 3 bases respectively, with 15 bases between them. The CDR3 nucleotides read TGTGCCAGCAGCTTAGGGGTTAGGTATAGCGAAGAGACCCAGTACTTC. This translates into CASSLGVRYSEETQYF.

This clone was counted once. The J gene is TRBJ1-2, the V gene TRBV19; TRBD1 aligns across 7 bases. Germline-derived CDR1 and CDR2 are LNHDA and SQIVND (reference sequence). There are 13 residues in the CDR3. Trimming took 4 bases from V and 8 from J; bases not matched to a gene: 7. The DNA of the CDR3 is TGTGCCAGTAGTACTGGACAGGTTAGGGGCTACACCTTC. Its protein is CASSTGQVRGYTF.

This clone has more than one count but fewer than ten. The chain is built from TRBV10-2 and TRBJ1-1; a weak D match, TRBD1 (5 bases). The CDR3 is 13 residues long. Trimming removed 10 bases at V and 1 base at J, with 13 bases between. Germline CDR1 reads WSHSY; CDR2 reads SAAADI. In nucleotides, the CDR3 is TGCGCCACCGAACCGGACACGAACACTGAAGCTTTCTTT. This sequence encodes CATEPDTNTEAFF.

The J gene is TRBJ2-2, the V gene TRBV4-1, with D uncertain. This CDR3 contains 14 residues. The germline V and J ends were trimmed by 0 bases and 2 bases, with 4 bases remaining between them. Germline lookup yields CDR1 MGHRA and CDR2 YSYEKL. For the CDR3, the DNA is TGCGCCAGCAGCCAAGATCTAAACACCGGGGAGCTGTTTTTT. It translates to CASSQDLNTGELFF.